One sample yielded the 27 T cell receptor beta chains listed below, sequenced in a study of shared clonotypes between healthy human individuals. The assay was immunoSEQ multiplex PCR, and TCRdb's table has in-frame clones only and misses some. The table includes 780,000 or so clones, around 70% detected once. Sequenced: memory CD4+ T cells sorted from blood. Stated subset: CD45RA-negative fraction. The source is a woman in her 30s in good health.

The CDR3 region has the DNA TGTGCCAGCTCACCATATGACAAGGGGACCGGGGAGCTGTTTTTT. Encoded protein: CASSPYDKGTGELFF. The J gene is TRBJ2-2, the V gene TRBV18; possibly TRBD1 for D (5 bases). V dropped 2 bases and J dropped 5 bases, with 12 bases sitting between them. CDR3 length equals 15 residues. CDR1 is KGHSH, CDR2 LQKENI, per germline.

The V and J genes are TRBV12-1 and TRBJ2-1; the DNA was not compared with TRBD2, the D call given in the table. TRBV12-1 is marked as a pseudogene. The CDR3 is 12 amino acids. CDR3 bases: TGTGCCAGCAGAGACTCTTACAATGAGCAGTTCTTC. Its protein is CASRDSYNEQFF.

The J gene is TRBJ2-7, the V gene TRBV2; possibly TRBD2 for D (6 bases). Trimming removed 3 bases from V and 2 bases from J, with 14 bases in between. Germline V gene data show CDR1 as SNHLY and CDR2 as FYNNEI. This CDR3 has 15 residues. The CDR3 sequence is CASSEMTSGPYEQYF. The CDR3 DNA reads as TGTGCCAGCAGTGAGATGACAAGCGGGCCCTACGAGCAGTACTTC.

The chain has TRBV7-8 and TRBJ2-3; 8 bases agree with TRBD2. Per germline, CDR1 SGHVS and CDR2 FQNEAQ. This CDR3 has 18 amino acids. J gave up 0 bases and V 1 base, and 9 bases lay outside the gene matches. CDR3 nucleotides: TGTGCCAGCAGCTTAGAGGCCCCCGCTAGCGGGAGCACAGATACGCAGTATTTT. Residues: CASSLEAPASGSTDTQYF.

The genes are TRBV27 and TRBJ2-5; 7 positions match TRBD2. The ends lost 5 bases at V and 5 bases at J; junction bases unmatched: 14. The CDR3 contains 16 residues. Germline values: CDR1 MNHEY, CDR2 SMNVEV (reference sequence). In DNA, the CDR3 is TGTGCCAGCAGTCCCCTGGGAGCGGGAACGGGGGAGACCCAGTACTTC. Translating gives CASSPLGAGTGETQYF.

The V call is TRBV6-5, the J call TRBJ1-1, with D unresolved. Germline values: CDR1 MNHEY, CDR2 SVGAGI. Trimming removed 2 bases at V and 4 bases at J, with 11 bases between. This CDR3 spans 14 amino acids. The CDR3 DNA reads TGTGCCAGCAGTTACGGGTACGGGATCACTGAAGCTTTCTTT. This gives the protein CASSYGYGITEAFF.

This clone was counted a few times. The chain couples TRBV10-3 to TRBJ1-1; maybe TRBD1 (5 bases). Germline assignment: CDR1 ENHRY and CDR2 SYGVKD. The CDR3 length is 12 residues. With 6 bases removed from V and 4 bases from J, the gap between germline ends came to 9 bases. CDR3 DNA sequence: TGTGCCATCAGCCCCGGGGGCACTGAAGCTTTCTTT. Its translation: CAISPGGTEAFF.

This clone was picked up one time. J is TRBJ2-3 and V is TRBV7-3, with 10 bases fitting TRBD2. Losses at the gene ends were 2 bases for V and 6 bases for J; bases not matched to a gene: 5. CDR3 length equals 15 residues. Germline values: CDR1 SGHTA, CDR2 FQGTGA. Written as DNA, the CDR3 is TGTGCCAGCAGCTTAGAACTAGCGGGATGGGATACGCAGTATTTT. Its protein is CASSLELAGWDTQYF.

This clone was recorded at least ten times. The CDR3 spells CASSLQEIKTQYF. In DNA form, the CDR3 reads TGTGCCAGCTCACTACAGGAGATAAAGACCCAGTACTTC. The chain has TRBV18 and TRBJ2-5; TRBD1 might be the D (5 bases). Germline V CDR1 and CDR2: KGHSH, LQKENI. Trimming took 4 bases from V and 6 from J, leaving 12 bases between them. The CDR3 covers 13 residues. Together with reference TRBV18 and TRBJ2-5, the CDR3 gives the full variable domain: NAGVMQNPRHLVRRRGQEARLRCSPMKGHSHVYWYRQLPEEGLKFMVYLQKENIIDESGMPKERFSAEFPKEGPSILRIQQVVRGDSAAYFCASSLQEIKTQYFGPGTRLLVL.

This chain uses TRBV7-3 with TRBJ1-3; D is ambiguous. Germline CDR1 reads SGHTA; CDR2 reads FQGTGA. V was pared by 2 bases and J by 3 bases, with 11 bases between. The CDR3 is 15 residues long. The CDR3 DNA sequence: TGTGCCAGCAGCTTAGGTTCGGTTGTTGGAAACACCATATATTTT. It yields the protein CASSLGSVVGNTIYF.

The chain is built from TRBV6-1 and TRBJ1-5, with D unclear. The CDR3 has 15 amino acids. V dropped 7 bases and J dropped 5 bases, with 18 bases sitting between them. Germline-derived CDR1 and CDR2 are MNHNS and SASEGT. The CDR3 region has the DNA TGTGCCAGCACCCGAGCGGGGATCGGGTATCAGCCCCAGCATTTT. The encoded protein is CASTRAGIGYQPQHF.

The chain uses TRBV5-1 and TRBJ2-7; no clear D. Per the germline V gene, CDR1 is SGHRS and CDR2 is YFSETQ. Trimming pared 3 bases from V and 9 bases from J, leaving 10 bases between. This CDR3 is built from 11 residues. The CDR3 DNA reads as TGCGCCAGCAGCTCCGATCTAGGGCAGTACTTC. The encoded protein is CASSSDLGQYF.

The chain joins TRBV10-2 to TRBJ2-7; a possible D gene is TRBD1 (6 bases). CDR1 is WSHSY and CDR2 is SAAADI in the germline V gene. This CDR3 has 14 residues. V was shortened by 5 bases and J by 1 base, with 12 bases between the two germline ends. The CDR3 DNA is TGCGCCAGCAGTTTCCGGGACATATCCTACGAGCAGTACTTC. The encoded protein is CASSFRDISYEQYF.

The count of this clone is one. The chain employs TRBV19 and TRBJ2-1; 9 bases match TRBD2. The germline gives CDR1 LNHDA, CDR2 SQIVND (reference sequence). V dropped 4 bases and J dropped 3; count of bases not matched to a gene: 1. This CDR3 comprises 14 residues. The CDR3 protein is CASSTSGVYNEQFF. The CDR3 DNA follows: TGTGCCAGTAGTACTAGCGGGGTCTACAATGAGCAGTTCTTC.

The chain is built from TRBV4-2 and TRBJ2-3; D is perhaps TRBD2 (6 bases). The germline CDR1 and CDR2 sequences are LGHNA and YNFKEQ. The CDR3 totals 16 residues. Trimming cost V 3 bases and J 2 bases, with 15 bases left between them. The CDR3 DNA is TGTGCCAGCAGCCAGATAAGCCCGGGAGCCACAGATACGCAGTATTTT. Translation gives CASSQISPGATDTQYF.

The chain carries TRBV6-1 and TRBJ2-7; D could derive from TRBD1 or TRBD2 (5 bases each). Germline loops: CDR1 MNHNS, CDR2 SASEGT. This CDR3 has 13 residues. Trimming took 8 bases from V and 6 from J, leaving 17 bases between them. The CDR3 region is CASRDGGLSEQYF. The CDR3 DNA follows: TGTGCCAGCCGGGACGGCGGTTTATCCGAGCAGTACTTC.

This clone was observed a few times. The rearrangement joins TRBV29-1 to TRBJ2-2; D is ambiguous. The V and J ends lost 7 bases and 1 base respectively, with 10 bases between them. Germline CDR1 SQVTM, CDR2 ANQGSEA. The CDR3 is 13 residues long. The CDR3 reads CSALLVNTGELFF. CDR3 in DNA: TGCAGCGCCCTCCTTGTGAACACCGGGGAGCTGTTTTTT.

This clone appeared once. The V and J genes are TRBV6-1 and TRBJ2-7; 7 bases are a match to TRBD1. Germline CDR1 is MNHNS and CDR2 is SASEGT. V lost 7 bases and J lost 2; bases outside the gene matches: 11. The CDR3 has 15 amino acids. This CDR3 reads CASTVRGQTPYEQYF. The CDR3 DNA reads as TGTGCCAGCACTGTTAGGGGGCAGACCCCCTACGAGCAGTACTTC.

This sequence joins TRBV5-1 and TRBJ2-2; perhaps TRBD2 as D (5 bases). The germline CDR1 and CDR2 sequences are SGHRS and YFSETQ. The CDR3 runs to 14 residues. V dropped 0 bases and J dropped 4 bases, with 7 bases sitting between them. CDR3 nucleotides: TGCGCCAGCAGCTTGGTAGCGACCACCGGGGAGCTGTTTTTT. Amino acid sequence: CASSLVATTGELFF. Full variable domain (rest looked up from reference TRBV5-1 and TRBJ2-2): KAGVTQTPRYLIKTRGQQVTLSCSPISGHRSVSWYQQTPGQGLQFLFEYFSETQRNKGNFPGRFSGRQFSNSRSEMNVSTLELGDSALYLCASSLVATTGELFFGEGSRLTVL.

The J gene is TRBJ1-1, the V gene TRBV11-2; D unresolved. V was clipped by 4 bases and J by 6 bases, with 12 bases between them. The CDR3 runs 13 residues. The germline gives CDR1 SGHAT, CDR2 FQNNGV. CDR3 sequence (DNA): TGTGCCAGCAGCTCCCTCGGGGAATCTGAAGCTTTCTTT. It is translated as CASSSLGESEAFF.

The V gene is TRBV6-1, the J gene TRBJ1-5; 7 bases map to TRBD1. The CDR3 is made up of 15 amino acids. Germline V gene lookup returns CDR1 MNHNS and CDR2 SASEGT. With V trimmed by 7 bases and J by 3 bases, 9 bases remained unmatched. Here the CDR3 reads CASTDRDLANQPQHF. The DNA for the CDR3 is TGTGCCAGCACAGACAGGGATTTGGCCAATCAGCCCCAGCATTTT.

This rearrangement joins TRBV28 to TRBJ2-1, with 11 bases aligning to TRBD2. The junction had 6 bases not matched to a gene; V was cut back by 1 base and J by 10 bases. CDR1 is MDHEN and CDR2 is SYDVKM in the germline V gene. The length of the CDR3 is 15 residues. DNA for the CDR3: TGTGCCAGCAGTTTATATACTAGCGGGAGTCGAGAGCAGTTCTTC. Protein product: CASSLYTSGSREQFF.

A note on this clone: A read error is possible here, since a much larger clone lies one base away. The sample holds other DNA sequences that translate to the same CDR3. The genes are TRBV7-2 and TRBJ1-5, with D unclear. The CDR3 extends over 13 amino acids. V was trimmed by 5 bases and J by 5 bases, leaving 10 bases between them. Germline lookup yields CDR1 SGHTA and CDR2 FQGNSA. CDR3 nucleotides: TGTGCCAGCAGCCCCCAAAGGGATCAGCCCCAGCATTTT. Encoded protein: CASSPQRDQPQHF.

The chain links TRBV4-1 to TRBJ1-5; 7 bases match TRBD1. This CDR3 comprises 18 residues. V dropped 2 bases and J dropped 0; count of bases not matched to a gene: 10. Per the germline V gene, CDR1 is MGHRA and CDR2 is YSYEKL. CDR3 in amino acids: CASSQKPGTENSNQPQHF. As DNA, the CDR3 is TGCGCCAGCAGCCAAAAGCCCGGGACAGAGAATAGCAATCAGCCCCAGCATTTT.

This chain joins TRBV6-1 and TRBJ2-3, with 7 bases fitting TRBD2. Germline values: CDR1 MNHNS, CDR2 SASEGT. The CDR3 contains 16 residues. J was trimmed by 4 bases and V by 4 bases; bases with no gene match: 11. CDR3 sequence (DNA): TGTGCCAGCAGTGCCCGCGGTGGGAGGGCCGCAGATACGCAGTATTTT. It specifies CASSARGGRAADTQYF.

The V and J genes are TRBV14 and TRBJ2-1; the D gene is possibly TRBD1 (5 bases). The CDR3 totals 16 residues. V was trimmed by 1 base and J by 4 bases, leaving 14 bases between them. The germline V gene has CDR1 SGHDN and CDR2 FVKESK. DNA for the CDR3: TGTGCCAGCAGCCAAGCAGGACACTCGCTTTACAATGAGCAGTTCTTC. Protein product: CASSQAGHSLYNEQFF.

The J gene is TRBJ2-3, the V gene TRBV7-2, with no clear D. CDR3 length: 12 residues. Germline values: CDR1 SGHTA, CDR2 FQGNSA. V lost 1 base to trimming and J lost 6 bases, with 5 bases between them. CDR3 residues: CASSLGADTQYF. The CDR3 DNA reads as TGTGCCAGCAGCTTAGGGGCGGATACGCAGTATTTT.